This paragraph reports one T cell receptor (beta chain). The target antigen is unknown. The sample originates from a study of shared clonotypes between healthy human individuals. The CDR3 spans 14 residues. J was trimmed by 5 bases and V by 6 bases; bases with no gene match: 9. CDR1 is ENHRY and CDR2 is SYGVKD in the germline V gene. Profiling relied on immunoSEQ multiplex PCR, and the TCRdb table lists in-frame clones only, not all of them. The repertoire consists of 950,000 to 1,300,000 clones, with 65% to 75% occurring once and the leading ten covering 1.5%. Study findings and constraints: Relative to clonotypes present in all four donors, those not shared had lower generation probabilities. Estimated richness values were generally larger in naive subsets than in memory subsets.

Recent vaccinations or acute infections were absent in the healthy HIV-negative adult donors. Each donor was a Caucasian adult residing in Nashville, Tennessee. The sequence was collected from a man aged 18 to 29 in good health. The material sequenced was memory CD4+ T cells sorted from blood. Subset specified: CD45RA-negative fraction. The chain carries TRBV10-3 and TRBJ1-1, with 7 nucleotides matching TRBD1. The CDR3 sequence is CAISVKGGETEAFF. The CDR3 nucleotides are TGTGCCATCAGCGTGAAAGGGGGCGAGACTGAAGCTTTCTTT.